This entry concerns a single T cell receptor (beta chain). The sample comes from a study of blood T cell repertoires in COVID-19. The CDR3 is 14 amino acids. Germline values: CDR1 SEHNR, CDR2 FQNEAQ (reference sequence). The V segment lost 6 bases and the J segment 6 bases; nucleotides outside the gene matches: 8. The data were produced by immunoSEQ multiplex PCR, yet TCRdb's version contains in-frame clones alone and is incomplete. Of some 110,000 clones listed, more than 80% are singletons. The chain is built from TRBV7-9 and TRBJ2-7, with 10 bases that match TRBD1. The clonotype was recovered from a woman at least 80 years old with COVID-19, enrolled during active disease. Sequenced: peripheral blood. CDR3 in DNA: TGTGCCAGCAGGCTGGACAGGGGGATCGGCGAGCAGTACTTC. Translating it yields CASRLDRGIGEQYF.